This note documents a single TCR beta chain sequence. Its antigen is currently unknown. The sample comes from a study of T cell responses to AZD1222 COVID-19 vaccine. This CDR3 is 13 amino acids long. The trim removed 4 bases at V and 5 bases at J, leaving 4 bases unmatched. Germline CDR1 and CDR2: SEHNR and FQNEAQ (reference sequence). Generated by immunoSEQ multiplex PCR, the TCRdb table keeps only in-frame clones and is missing some. The table has around 150,000 clones, around 92% seen once. Overall study results and limits: At baseline, seropositivity was found in only five or six AZD1222 recipients. Of spike-specific TCRs, nearly half reportedly target regions left unmutated in variants. CD4 TCRs covered the whole spike, strongest at regions 160-218 and 743-854.

J is TRBJ1-1 and V is TRBV7-9, with 7 bases fitting TRBD1. This material consisted of peripheral blood, taken on day 0 of MenACWY control vaccination. This clonotype was obtained from an adult in good health. In nucleotides, the CDR3 is TGTGCCAGCAGCTATGACAGGGTGACTGAAGCTTTCTTT. This codes for CASSYDRVTEAFF. Together with reference TRBV7-9 and TRBJ1-1, the CDR3 gives the full variable domain: DTGVSQNPRHKITKRGQNVTFRCDPISEHNRLYWYRQTLGQGPEFLTYFQNEAQLEKSRLLSDRFSAERPKGSFSTLEIQRTEQGDSAMYLCASSYDRVTEAFFGQGTRLTVV.